The 18 T cell receptor beta chains reported below all come from one sample, sequenced in a study of T cells in Graves' hyperthyroidism and ophthalmopathy. Researchers took RNA transcripts and amplified the TCR beta CDR3 regions from them. Primed by the HTBI set, a first-round RT-PCR was run on the TCR CDR3. TCRdb analysed the multiplex PCR reads with MiXCR anew, one entry per CDR3 protein. The sample holds 750,000 to 950,000 distinct CDR3 sequences, 35% to 45% seen once. The source material was blood. The origin of the receptors is a man aged 18 to 30 with Graves' hyperthyroidism.

This chain links TRBV10-3 with TRBJ1-5; TRBD1 aligns across 7 bases. Trimming cost V 8 bases and J 2 bases; bases outside gene matches: 12. The CDR3 is 16 residues long. CDR1 and CDR2 from the germline V gene are ENHRY and SYGVKD. CDR3 region: CAIQGEGVGGNQPQHF. CDR3 in DNA: TGTGCCATCCAGGGGGAGGGAGTTGGTGGCAATCAGCCCCAGCATTTT.

Many counts were recorded for this clonotype. The chain recombines TRBV10-2 with TRBJ2-7; maybe TRBD2 (5 bases). The CDR3 is made up of 12 amino acids. Trimming shortened V by 6 bases and J by 6 bases, and 12 bases separated the two germline ends. The germline V gene encodes CDR1 WSHSY and CDR2 SAAADI. The CDR3 reads CASRGSRGEQYF. The CDR3 DNA reads as TGCGCCAGCAGGGGAAGTCGGGGCGAGCAGTACTTC.

This clonotype has a count of ten or more. The V call is TRBV10-3, the J call TRBJ2-7; 9 nucleotides agree with TRBD2. The CDR3 is made up of 15 amino acids. Germline CDR1 ENHRY, CDR2 SYGVKD. V lost 1 base to trimming and J lost 3 bases; unmatched junction nucleotides: 4. In DNA form, the CDR3 reads TGTGCCATCAGTGAGTGGGTTAGCGGGAGCTACGAGCAGTACTTC. It is translated as CAISEWVSGSYEQYF.

This clonotype was found a few times. The CDR3 DNA sequence: TGCGCCAGCAGCGACGGGACTAGCAAACATCAAGAGACCCAGTACTTC. Protein product: CASSDGTSKHQETQYF. The chain joins TRBV5-1 to TRBJ2-5, with 9 bases aligning to TRBD2. This CDR3 is 16 amino acids long. With V trimmed by 4 bases and J by 2 bases, 9 bases remained unmatched. CDR1 is SGHRS, CDR2 YFSETQ, per germline.

Ten or more counts support this clonotype. The rearrangement links TRBV10-3 to TRBJ1-1, with D maybe TRBD1 (6 bases). The CDR3 is 13 residues long. With 10 bases removed from V and 4 bases from J, the gap between germline ends came to 16 bases. Germline V lookup: CDR1 ENHRY, CDR2 SYGVKD. In DNA, the CDR3 is TGTGCCAGCTCGAGGGGGGAGGTCACTGAAGCTTTCTTT. Translated: CASSRGEVTEAFF.

J is TRBJ1-2 and V is TRBV10-3; possible D gene TRBD1, 5 bases. Trimming left V 10 bases short and J 6 bases short, with 15 bases between. In germline, CDR1 is ENHRY, CDR2 SYGVKD. The CDR3 spans 12 residues. The CDR3 reads CATSSGGDGYTF. CDR3 bases: TGTGCCACCTCTTCCGGGGGAGATGGCTACACCTTC.

This sequence joins TRBV7-6 and TRBJ1-5; a possible D gene is TRBD1 (6 bases). This CDR3 is 14 amino acids long. V was cut by 4 bases and J by 7 bases, with 14 bases left in between. Germline values: CDR1 SGHVS, CDR2 FNYEAQ. CDR3: CASSSDRPSQPQHF. CDR3 coding DNA: TGTGCCAGCAGCTCCGACAGGCCCTCCCAGCCCCAGCATTTT.

The gene calls are TRBV20-1 and TRBJ2-7; D is tentatively TRBD1 or TRBD2 (6 bases each). The CDR3 covers 13 residues. V was clipped by 5 bases and J by 3 bases, with 14 bases between them. From germline, CDR1 is DFQATT and CDR2 SNEGSKA (reference sequence). In DNA, the CDR3 is TGCAGTGCTTTCTACAGGGAGGTCTACGAGCAGTACTTC. Translated, it gives CSAFYREVYEQYF.

The chain combines TRBV7-3 with TRBJ1-1; 7 bases line up with TRBD1. CDR1 and CDR2 (germline): SGHTA, FQGTGA. The CDR3 is made up of 18 amino acids. J was trimmed by 3 bases and V by 8 bases; bases with no gene match: 21. The CDR3 loop is CASSPNLVSRGQDTEAFF. For the CDR3, the DNA is TGTGCCAGCTCACCAAATTTGGTGTCGAGGGGGCAGGACACTGAAGCTTTCTTT. Together with reference TRBV7-3 and TRBJ1-1, the CDR3 gives the full variable domain: GAGVSQTPSNKVTEKGKYVELRCDPISGHTALYWYRQSLGQGPEFLIYFQGTGAADDSGLPNDRFFAVRPEGSVSTLKIQRTERGDSAVYLCASSPNLVSRGQDTEAFFGQGTRLTVV.

This clonotype occurred many times. V usage is TRBV29-1 and J usage is TRBJ2-2, with D perhaps TRBD2 (5 bases). Germline V CDR1 and CDR2: SQVTM, ANQGSEA. The V end lost 5 bases, the J end lost 5 bases, and 9 bases lay between the germline ends. The CDR3 is made up of 12 amino acids. This chain's CDR3 is CSVSGLTGELFF. CDR3 DNA: TGCAGCGTTTCGGGGTTGACCGGGGAGCTGTTTTTT.

This clonotype has a count of ten or more. The chain carries TRBV6-2 or TRBV6-3 and TRBJ1-1, with no clear D. Germline V gene lookup returns CDR1 MNHEY and CDR2 SVGEGT. V lost 7 bases to trimming and J lost 3 bases, with 9 bases between them. The length of the CDR3 is 12 residues. CDR3 bases: TGTGCCAGCACCTTTCCTGACACTGAAGCTTTCTTT. Its translation is CASTFPDTEAFF.

The chain combines TRBV7-4 with TRBJ1-6; TRBD1 agrees at 7 bases. The CDR3 loop spans 15 amino acids. Germline V gives CDR1 SGHVT, CDR2 SQSDAQ. The junction had 8 bases not matched to a gene; V was cut back by 5 bases and J by 7 bases. The CDR3 region is CASSHGQAGNSPLHF. CDR3 nucleotides: TGTGCCAGCAGCCACGGACAGGCGGGCAATTCACCCCTCCACTTT.

The gene calls are TRBV7-9 and TRBJ2-7; D may be TRBD1 or TRBD2 (6 bases each). Germline loops: CDR1 SEHNR, CDR2 FQNEAQ (reference sequence). There are 14 residues in the CDR3. The V and J ends lost 0 bases and 5 bases respectively, with 11 bases between them. CDR3 protein: CASSLALGGNEQYF. CDR3 in DNA: TGTGCCAGCAGCTTAGCGCTAGGGGGGAACGAGCAGTACTTC.

This clonotype was counted once. The chain combines TRBV6-5 with TRBJ2-7, with 10 bases that match TRBD2. The CDR3 is 12 residues long. V dropped 9 bases and J dropped 7; count of bases not matched to a gene: 6. CDR1 MNHEY and CDR2 SVGAGI come from the germline V gene. CDR3 sequence reads: CASHGLAEEQYF. The CDR3, as DNA: TGTGCCAGTCATGGACTAGCGGAAGAGCAGTACTTC.

This clonotype was picked up a small number of times. The chain employs TRBV2 and TRBJ2-7, with a tentative D call TRBD1 (6 bases). The CDR3 contains 14 residues. Trimming removed 7 bases at V and 4 bases at J, with 17 bases between. Per the germline V gene, CDR1 is SNHLY and CDR2 is FYNNEI. CDR3: CASTLQGKEYEQYF. The CDR3 nucleotides read TGTGCCAGCACCCTACAGGGAAAAGAATACGAGCAGTACTTC.

The sample holds a few counts of this clonotype. The chain employs TRBV7-3 and TRBJ2-7; 7 positions agree with TRBD1. The CDR3 runs 15 residues. V lost 4 bases and J lost 2; bases outside the gene matches: 8. Germline V lookup: CDR1 SGHTA, CDR2 FQGTGA. The CDR3 sequence is CASSYDRVGTYEQYF. The CDR3, as DNA: TGTGCCAGCAGCTACGACAGGGTTGGAACCTACGAGCAGTACTTC.

This clonotype came up a few times. The gene calls are TRBV6-6 and TRBJ1-5; possible D gene TRBD1, 6 bases. Trimming pared 2 bases from V and 6 bases from J, leaving 14 bases between. The CDR3 runs 15 residues. Germline-derived CDR1 and CDR2 are MNHNY and SVGAGI (reference sequence). The CDR3 loop reads CASSYTDRRSQPQHF. CDR3 bases: TGTGCCAGCAGTTACACCGACAGGCGATCTCAGCCCCAGCATTTT.

This clonotype was seen more than once but under ten times. The chain uses TRBV4-1 and TRBJ2-7; tentative D call: TRBD2 (5 bases). V dropped 0 bases and J dropped 2 bases, with 8 bases sitting between them. The length of the CDR3 is 14 residues. The germline gives CDR1 MGHRA, CDR2 YSYEKL. The CDR3 protein is CASSQEAVPYEQYF. CDR3 in DNA: TGCGCCAGCAGCCAAGAAGCGGTTCCCTACGAGCAGTACTTC.